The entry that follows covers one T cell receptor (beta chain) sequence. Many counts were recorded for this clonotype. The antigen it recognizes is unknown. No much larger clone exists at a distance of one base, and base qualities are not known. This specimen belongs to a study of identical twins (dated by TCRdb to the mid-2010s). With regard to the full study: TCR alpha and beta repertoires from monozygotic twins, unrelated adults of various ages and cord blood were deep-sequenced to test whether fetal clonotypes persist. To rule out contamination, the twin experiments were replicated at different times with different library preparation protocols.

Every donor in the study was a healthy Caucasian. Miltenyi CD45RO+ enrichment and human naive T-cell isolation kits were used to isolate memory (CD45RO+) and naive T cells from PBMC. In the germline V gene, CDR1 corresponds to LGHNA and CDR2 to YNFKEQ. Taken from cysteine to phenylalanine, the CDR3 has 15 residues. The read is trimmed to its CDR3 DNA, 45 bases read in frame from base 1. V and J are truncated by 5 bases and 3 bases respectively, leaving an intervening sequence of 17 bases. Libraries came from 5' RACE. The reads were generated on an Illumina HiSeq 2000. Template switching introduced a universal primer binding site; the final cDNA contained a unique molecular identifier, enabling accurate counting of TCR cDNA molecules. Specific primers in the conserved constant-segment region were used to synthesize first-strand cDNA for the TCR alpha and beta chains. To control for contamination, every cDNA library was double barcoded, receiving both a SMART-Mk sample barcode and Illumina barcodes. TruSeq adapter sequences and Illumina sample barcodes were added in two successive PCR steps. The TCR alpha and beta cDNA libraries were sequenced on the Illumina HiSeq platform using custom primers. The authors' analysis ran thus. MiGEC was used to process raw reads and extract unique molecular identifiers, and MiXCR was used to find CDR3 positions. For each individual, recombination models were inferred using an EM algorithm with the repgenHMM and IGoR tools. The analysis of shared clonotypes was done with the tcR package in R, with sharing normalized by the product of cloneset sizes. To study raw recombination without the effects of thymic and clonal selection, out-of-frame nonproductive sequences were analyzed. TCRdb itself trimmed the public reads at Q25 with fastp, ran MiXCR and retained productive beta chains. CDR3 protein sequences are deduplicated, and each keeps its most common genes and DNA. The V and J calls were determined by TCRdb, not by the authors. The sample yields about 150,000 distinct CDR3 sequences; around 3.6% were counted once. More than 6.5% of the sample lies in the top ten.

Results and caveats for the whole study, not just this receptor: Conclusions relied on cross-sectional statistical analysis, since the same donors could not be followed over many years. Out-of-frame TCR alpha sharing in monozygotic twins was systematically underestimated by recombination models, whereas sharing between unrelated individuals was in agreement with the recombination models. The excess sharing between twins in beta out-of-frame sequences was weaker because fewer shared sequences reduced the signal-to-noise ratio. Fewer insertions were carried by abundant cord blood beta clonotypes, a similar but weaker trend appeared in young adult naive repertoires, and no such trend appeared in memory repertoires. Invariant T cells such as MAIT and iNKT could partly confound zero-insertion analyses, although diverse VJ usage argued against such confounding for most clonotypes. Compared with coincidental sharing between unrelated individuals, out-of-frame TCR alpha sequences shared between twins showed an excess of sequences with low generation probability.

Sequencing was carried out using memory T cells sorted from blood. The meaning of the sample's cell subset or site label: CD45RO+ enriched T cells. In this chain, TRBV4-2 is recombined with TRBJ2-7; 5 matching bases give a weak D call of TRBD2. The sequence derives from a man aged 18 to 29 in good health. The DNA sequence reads TGTGCCAGCAGCAGCGGAGGTGGTTTGGGCTACGAGCAGTACTTC. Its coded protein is CASSSGGGLGYEQYF.